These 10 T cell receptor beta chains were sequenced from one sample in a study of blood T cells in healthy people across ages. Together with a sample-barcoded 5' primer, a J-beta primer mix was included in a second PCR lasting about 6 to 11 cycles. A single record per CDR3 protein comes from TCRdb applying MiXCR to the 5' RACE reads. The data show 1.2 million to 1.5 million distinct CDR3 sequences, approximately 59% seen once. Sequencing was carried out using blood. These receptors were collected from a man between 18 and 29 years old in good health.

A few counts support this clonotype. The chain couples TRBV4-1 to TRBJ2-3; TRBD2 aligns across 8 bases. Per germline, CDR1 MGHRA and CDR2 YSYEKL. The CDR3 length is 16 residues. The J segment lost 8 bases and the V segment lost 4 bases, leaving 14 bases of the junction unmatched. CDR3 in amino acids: CASSPRGAGVNGTQYF. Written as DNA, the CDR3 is TGCGCCAGCAGCCCCCGGGGAGCGGGAGTAAATGGTACGCAGTATTTT.

CDR3 loop: CAISEFESGTVNTGELFF. The CDR3 nucleotides are TGTGCCATCAGTGAGTTTGAATCCGGGACGGTCAACACCGGGGAGCTGTTTTTT. The chain carries TRBV10-3 and TRBJ2-2; the D call may be TRBD1 or TRBD2 (5 bases each). Germline V CDR1 and CDR2: ENHRY, SYGVKD. This CDR3 comprises 18 residues. V was trimmed by 1 base and J by 2 bases, leaving 17 bases between them.

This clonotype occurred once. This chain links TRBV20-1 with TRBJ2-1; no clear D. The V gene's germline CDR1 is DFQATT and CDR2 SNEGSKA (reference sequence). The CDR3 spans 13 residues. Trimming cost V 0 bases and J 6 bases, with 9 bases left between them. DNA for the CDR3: TGCAGTGCTAGAGAGACTGACTGCAATGAGCAGTTCTTC. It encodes CSARETDCNEQFF.

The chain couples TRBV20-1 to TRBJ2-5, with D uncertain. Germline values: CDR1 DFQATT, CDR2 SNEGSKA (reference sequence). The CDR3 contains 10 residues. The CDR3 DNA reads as TGCAGGCAACCATTGGAGACCCAGTACTTC. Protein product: CRQPLETQYF.

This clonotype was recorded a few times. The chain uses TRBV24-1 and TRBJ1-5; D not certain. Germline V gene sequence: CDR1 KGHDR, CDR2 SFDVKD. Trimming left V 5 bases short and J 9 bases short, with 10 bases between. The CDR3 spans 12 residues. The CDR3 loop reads CATSGPAGPQHF. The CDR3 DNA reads TGTGCCACCAGTGGTCCCGCTGGGCCCCAGCATTTT.

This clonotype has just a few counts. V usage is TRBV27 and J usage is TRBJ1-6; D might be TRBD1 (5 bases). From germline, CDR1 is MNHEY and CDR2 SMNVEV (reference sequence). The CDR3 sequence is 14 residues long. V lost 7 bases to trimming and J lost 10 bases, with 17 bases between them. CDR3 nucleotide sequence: TGTGCCAGCACCGACGGACTCGGGGGATCACCCCTCCACTTT. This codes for CASTDGLGGSPLHF.

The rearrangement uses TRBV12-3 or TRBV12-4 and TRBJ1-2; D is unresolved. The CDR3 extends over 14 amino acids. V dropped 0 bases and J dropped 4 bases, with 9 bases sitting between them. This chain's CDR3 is CASSLAAGGYGYTF. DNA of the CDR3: TGTGCCAGCAGTTTAGCAGCCGGAGGCTATGGCTACACCTTC.

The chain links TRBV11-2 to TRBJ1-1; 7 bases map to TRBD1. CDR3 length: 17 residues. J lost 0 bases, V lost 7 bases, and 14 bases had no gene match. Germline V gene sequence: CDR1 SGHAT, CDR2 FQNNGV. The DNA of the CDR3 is TGTGCCAGCACCCGAAGCGAGCAGGGGGGGATGAACACTGAAGCTTTCTTT. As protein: CASTRSEQGGMNTEAFF.

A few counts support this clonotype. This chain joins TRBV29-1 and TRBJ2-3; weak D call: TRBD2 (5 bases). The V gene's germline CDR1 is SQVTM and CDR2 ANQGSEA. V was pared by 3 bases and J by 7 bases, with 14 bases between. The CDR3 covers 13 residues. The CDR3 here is CSVDEAWRNTQYF. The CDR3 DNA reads TGCAGCGTTGACGAGGCTTGGAGGAATACGCAGTATTTT.

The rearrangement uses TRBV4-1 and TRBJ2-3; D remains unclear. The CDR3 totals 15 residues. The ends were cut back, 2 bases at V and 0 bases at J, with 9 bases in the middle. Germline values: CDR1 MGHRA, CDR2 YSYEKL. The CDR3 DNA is TGCGCCAGCAGCCAAAGTCCCCCTAGCACAGATACGCAGTATTTT. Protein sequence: CASSQSPPSTDTQYF.